This entry lists 5 T cell receptor beta chains sequenced from one sample in a study of T cell responses to AZD1222 COVID-19 vaccine. Sequencing was performed with immunoSEQ multiplex PCR; in TCRdb, only in-frame clones are kept and a portion is missing. The sample contains tens of thousands of clones, about nine tenths of which appear only once. Sequencing used peripheral blood, obtained 28 days after the second AZD1222 dose. The receptors originated from an adult who received the AZD1222 COVID-19 vaccine.

Concerning this clone: The same CDR3 can be traced to other DNA sequences in this sample. The J gene is TRBJ2-7, the V gene TRBV2; TRBD2 aligns across 14 bases. The CDR3 extends over 14 amino acids. The V and J ends lost 6 bases and 3 bases, in that order; junction bases with no gene match: 1. In germline, CDR1 is SNHLY, CDR2 FYNNEI. The CDR3: CASRGTSGGYEQYF. In DNA form, the CDR3 reads TGTGCCAGCAGGGGGACTAGCGGGGGCTACGAGCAGTACTTC.

V is TRBV3-1 (or the pseudogene TRBV3-2) and J is TRBJ2-1; 11 bases line up with TRBD2. In germline, CDR1 is LGHDT, CDR2 YNNKEL (reference sequence). J gave up 11 bases and V 0 bases, and 15 bases lay outside the gene matches. This CDR3 is 18 amino acids long. In DNA form, the CDR3 reads TGTGCCAGCAGCCAAGAGGGGCTCGTAGCGGGAGGGCTGGAGAAGCAGTTCTTC. It yields the protein CASSQEGLVAGGLEKQFF.

The V call is TRBV27, the J call TRBJ2-1; a weak D match, TRBD2 (5 bases). Germline CDR1 reads MNHEY; CDR2 reads SMNVEV (reference sequence). Trimming cost V 6 bases and J 0 bases, with 12 bases left between them. There are 15 residues in the CDR3. The CDR3 sequence: CASRSLGFSYNEQFF. In DNA form, the CDR3 reads TGTGCCAGCAGGTCACTAGGATTCTCCTACAATGAGCAGTTCTTC.

The rearrangement uses TRBV2 and TRBJ1-6; D not resolved. Trimming shortened V by 3 bases and J by 10 bases, and 4 bases separated the two germline ends. The CDR3 spans 11 residues. CDR1 is SNHLY and CDR2 is FYNNEI in the germline V gene. Written as DNA, the CDR3 is TGTGCCAGCAGTGAGGGATCACCCCTCCACTTT. It specifies CASSEGSPLHF.

The CDR3 loop reads CASSLEFSGANVLTF. CDR3 coding DNA: TGTGCCAGCAGCTTAGAATTCTCTGGGGCCAACGTCCTGACTTTC. The chain employs TRBV11-2 and TRBJ2-6; D gene uncertain. V was cut by 0 bases and J by 0 bases, with 3 bases left in between. The CDR3 loop spans 15 amino acids. Germline CDR1 and CDR2: SGHAT and FQNNGV.